The 5 T cell receptor beta chains below all came from one sample that was sequenced in a study of blood T cell repertoires in COVID-19. Sequencing used immunoSEQ multiplex PCR; TCRdb keeps in-frame clones, though not all of them. The sample lists over 150,000 clones; 65% to 90% were seen once. Sequencing was performed on peripheral blood. These receptors were obtained from a human donor in a cohort sampled during active COVID-19.

The chain is built from TRBV27 and TRBJ1-1, with a possible D match to TRBD1 (5 bases). There are 17 residues in the CDR3. The germline V gene has CDR1 MNHEY and CDR2 SMNVEV (reference sequence). Trimming took off 4 bases at V and 1 base at J, with 19 bases between the two ends. The CDR3 DNA is TGTGCCAGCAGTTCCTCGCGGGGAGAGGGGAAGAACACTGAAGCTTTCTTT. Its protein is CASSSSRGEGKNTEAFF.

This chain uses TRBV7-8 with TRBJ2-7, with 11 nucleotides matching TRBD2. The germline V gene encodes CDR1 SGHVS and CDR2 FQNEAQ. The CDR3 has 17 residues. The ends lost 5 bases at V and 6 bases at J; junction bases unmatched: 15. The chain's CDR3 is CASSLTSGRGLKGEQYF. For the CDR3, the DNA is TGTGCCAGCAGCCTTACTAGCGGGAGAGGGTTGAAGGGCGAGCAGTACTTC.

The chain uses TRBV7-9 and TRBJ1-2, with TRBD1 matching 9 bases. Germline V gives CDR1 SEHNR, CDR2 FQNEAQ (reference sequence). V was clipped by 5 bases and J by 5 bases; unmatched bases: 3. The CDR3 is 13 residues long. The CDR3 coding sequence is TGTGCCAGCAGCATCGGACAGGGGTATGGCTACACCTTC. Its translation is CASSIGQGYGYTF.

The chain carries TRBV11-2 and TRBJ1-1; 12 bases are a match to TRBD1. J lost 7 bases, V lost 9 bases, and 9 bases had no gene match. The germline CDR1 and CDR2 sequences are SGHAT and FQNNGV. The length of the CDR3 is 14 residues. The DNA of the CDR3 is TGTGCCAGTGACCCGGGACAGGGGGCAGGTGAAGCTTTCTTT. Translated: CASDPGQGAGEAFF. Complete variable domain (other parts from reference TRBV11-2 and TRBJ1-1): EAGVAQSPRYKIIEKRQSVAFWCNPISGHATLYWYQQILGQGPKLLIQFQNNGVVDDSQLPKDRFSAERLKGVDSTLKIQPAKLEDSAVYLCASDPGQGAGEAFFGQGTRLTVV.

The chain links TRBV5-1 to TRBJ2-1, with a weak D call TRBD2 (7 bases). The length of the CDR3 is 16 residues. Germline CDR1 is SGHRS and CDR2 is YFSETQ. Between the trimmed V and J ends, which lost 6 bases and 7 bases, there was a span of 23 bases. CDR3 nucleotides: TGCGCCAGCATGGCCCCTAGGGGGGGCAATGGAAATGAGCAGTTCTTC. Its protein is CASMAPRGGNGNEQFF.